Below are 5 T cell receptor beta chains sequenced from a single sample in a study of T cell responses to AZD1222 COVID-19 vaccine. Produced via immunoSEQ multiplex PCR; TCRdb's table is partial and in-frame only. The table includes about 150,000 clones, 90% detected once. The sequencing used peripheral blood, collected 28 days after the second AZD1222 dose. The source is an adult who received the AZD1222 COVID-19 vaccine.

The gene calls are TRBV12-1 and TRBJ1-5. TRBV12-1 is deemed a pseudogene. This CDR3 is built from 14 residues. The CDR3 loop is CASSRGPSNQPQHF. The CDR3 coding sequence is TGTGCCAGCAGCCGCGGCCCTAGCAATCAGCCCCAGCATTTT.

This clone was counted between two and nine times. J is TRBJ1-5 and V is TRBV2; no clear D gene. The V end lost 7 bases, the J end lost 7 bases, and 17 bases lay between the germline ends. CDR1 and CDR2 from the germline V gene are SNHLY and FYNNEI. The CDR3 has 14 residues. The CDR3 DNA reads TGTGCCAGCACCCAAAGTGGGGTACGGCAGCCCCAGCATTTT. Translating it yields CASTQSGVRQPQHF.

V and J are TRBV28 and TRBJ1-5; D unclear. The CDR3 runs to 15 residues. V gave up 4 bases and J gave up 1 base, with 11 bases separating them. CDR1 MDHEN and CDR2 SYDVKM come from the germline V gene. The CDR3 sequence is CASSSPQASNQPQHF. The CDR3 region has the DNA TGTGCCAGCAGTTCTCCCCAGGCAAGCAATCAGCCCCAGCATTTT.

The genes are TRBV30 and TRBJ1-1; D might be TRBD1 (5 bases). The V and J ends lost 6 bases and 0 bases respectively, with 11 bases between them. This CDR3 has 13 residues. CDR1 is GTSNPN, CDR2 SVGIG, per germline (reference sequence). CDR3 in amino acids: CACNRRMNTEAFF. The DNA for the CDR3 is TGTGCCTGCAACAGGCGAATGAACACTGAAGCTTTCTTT. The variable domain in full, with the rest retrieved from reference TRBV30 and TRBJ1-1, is SQTIHQWPATLVQPVGSPLSLECTVEGTSNPNLYWYRQAAGRGLQLLFYSVGIGQISSEVPQNLSASRPQDRQFILSSKKLLLSDSGFYLCACNRRMNTEAFFGQGTRLTVV.

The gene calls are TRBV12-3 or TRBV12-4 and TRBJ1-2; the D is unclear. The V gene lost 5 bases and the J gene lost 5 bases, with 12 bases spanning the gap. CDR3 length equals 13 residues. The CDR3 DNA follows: TGTGCCAGCAGTCACTTAGGCGGGTATGGCTACACCTTC. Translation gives CASSHLGGYGYTF.